This section outlines one T cell receptor beta chain sequence together with its context. The data belong to a study of blood T cell repertoires in COVID-19. Clones were sequenced by immunoSEQ multiplex PCR, and TCRdb holds only the in-frame ones, with some missing. Among about 440,000 clones, around 90% were seen once, and the ten largest hold under 0.7%. This CDR3 spans 18 amino acids. Trimming took 4 bases from V and 0 from J; bases not matched to a gene: 10. The germline V gene has CDR1 SGHKS and CDR2 YYEKEE (reference sequence). Sequencing was carried out using PBMCs or T cells enriched from blood (not recorded which). This TCR was recovered from a man between 18 and 35 years old who had recovered from COVID-19. The chain uses TRBV5-5 and TRBJ1-4, with 9 positions matching TRBD1. This chain's CDR3 is CASSPKLTGGPTNEKLFF. The CDR3 bases are TGTGCCAGCAGCCCGAAGCTGACAGGGGGGCCAACTAATGAAAAACTGTTTTTT.